The present T cell receptor beta chain was sequenced within a study of blood T cell repertoires in COVID-19 (dated by TCRdb to 2018 to 2021). Describing the broader study: The collaborator samples originated in the United States, Italy and Spain and spanned the acute and convalescent phases of COVID-19. The prospective study material was composed of cDNA or gDNA derived from T cells, B-cell-depleted T cells, or PBMCs. Deeply sampled blood TCRbeta repertoires from subjects exposed to, actively infected with, or recovered from COVID-19 were included in the dataset. The repertoires were released in a freely available public database meant as a resource for research on the immune response to SARS-CoV-2. Samples were obtained from the ongoing ImmuneRACE study (first 160 participants) and from about 1,300 subjects provided by 6 global collaborators. A de-identified subject ID, COVID-19 status, age in years and sex were almost always included in the sample metadata. Where HLA class I and class II types were available, the types were taken from metadata supplied by the sample provider, not from assay-based typing. Overall results and qualifications from the work: How much clinical and demographic metadata was included differed by source and by participant, and the metadata was provided uncurated.

This clone was observed once. Its recognized antigen is unknown. One end of the junction varies from germline; a read error may be responsible. The immunoSEQ Assay, a bias-controlled multiplex PCR, was used to amplify TCRbeta CDR3 regions from genomic DNA. The original methods were these. Nucleated cell counts per sample were estimated from amplification of reference gene primers within the assay. Sequence reads were collapsed and filtered to measure the absolute abundance of every unique TCRbeta CDR3 rearrangement. Productive Simpson clonality was computed per sample as the square root of Simpson's diversity index over productive rearrangements. TCRdb stores this immuneACCESS table with in-frame sequences only. Part of the clones is absent; in the studies checked, under half of the shortfall reflects unresolved V genes, and no reason is known for the rest. Clone size and the V and J calls come from that table; the DNA yielded D and trimming. This sample comprises fewer than 400,000 clones, under 90% of them detected only once. The top ten constitute around 1.9% of the sample.

Reading the germline V gene gives CDR1 SNHLY and CDR2 FYNNEI. The cysteine opens and the phenylalanine closes a CDR3 of 13 amino acids. Kept here is only the CDR3 DNA, which spans 39 bases and is read in frame from base 1. At one collaborating source in Seattle, patients were enrolled during active infection and were followed longitudinally through the course of disease. The collaborating institutions used their own protocols to collect whole blood in K2EDTA tubes. Collaborator samples were shipped for TCRbeta analysis as frozen whole blood, isolated PBMCs, or DNA extracted from either sample type. Sequenced material: peripheral blood. The sequence derives from a woman aged 25 to 39 with COVID-19, enrolled during active disease. Rearrangement joined TRBV2 to TRBJ2-7; 7 middle bases align to TRBD1. The nucleotide sequence is given as TGTGCCAGCAGGGAAGGGGGCTCCGGCGAGCAGTACTTC. The resulting protein is CASREGGSGEQYF.